One T cell receptor beta chain is described in this entry. Trimming took off 7 bases at V and 6 bases at J, with 16 bases between the two ends. The CDR3 has 14 amino acids. Preparation of the TCRbeta library was carried out with unique molecular identifiers. TCRdb independently ran MiXCR on the PCR reads; one entry per CDR3 protein. The sample lists more than 450,000 distinct CDR3 sequences; roughly 18% were seen once. This entry is derived from a study of T-cell reconstitution after alpha-beta-depleted transplantation in children. V and J are TRBV12-3 or TRBV12-4 and TRBJ1-5; weak D call: TRBD1 (6 bases). The receptor's source is a human donor who donated a stem cell graft to a child with acute lymphoblastic leukemia. The sequences come from PBMCs from the stem cell graft donor, collected from the stem cell graft. CDR3 nucleotide sequence: TGTGCCAGCAAAACTACGGGGGGCGGTCAGCCCCAGCATTTT. It translates to CASKTTGGGQPQHF.